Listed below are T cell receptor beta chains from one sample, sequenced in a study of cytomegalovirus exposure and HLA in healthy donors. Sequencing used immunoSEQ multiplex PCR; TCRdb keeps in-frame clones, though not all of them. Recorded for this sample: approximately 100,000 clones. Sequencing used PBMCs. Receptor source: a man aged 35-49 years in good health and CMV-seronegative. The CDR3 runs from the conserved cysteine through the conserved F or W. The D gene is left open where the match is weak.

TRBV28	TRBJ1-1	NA	TGTGCCAGCAGTTTATCCCCTGGACAGTTTGAAGCTTTCTTT	CASSLSPGQFEAFF
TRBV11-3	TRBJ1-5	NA	TGTGCCAGCAGCCCACGGGGGGGCCGGGTTTGGAATCAGCCCCAGCATTTT	CASSPRGGRVWNQPQHF
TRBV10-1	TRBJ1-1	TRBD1	TGCGCCATCCAACAGGGGATGAACACTGAAGCTTTCTTT	CAIQQGMNTEAFF
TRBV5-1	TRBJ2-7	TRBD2	TGCGCCAGCAGCTATTCTAGCGGGGTTAACTCCTACGAGCAGTACTTC	CASSYSSGVNSYEQYF
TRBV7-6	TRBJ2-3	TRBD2	TGTGCCAGCAGCTTACTAGCGGGTACCACAGATACGCAGTATTTT	CASSLLAGTTDTQYF
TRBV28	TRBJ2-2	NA	TGTGCCAGCAGGAGACTAGTAGGGACCGGGGAGCTGTTTTTT	CASRRLVGTGELFF
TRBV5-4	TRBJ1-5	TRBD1	TGTGCCAGCAGCTTGGCAGGGGGTCAGCCCCAGCATTTT	CASSLAGGQPQHF
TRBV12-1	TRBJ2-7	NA	TGTGCCAGCAGCTTTGGCGGGAGTCGCCCCAGGTGCTACGAGCAGTACTTC	CASSFGGSRPRCYEQYF
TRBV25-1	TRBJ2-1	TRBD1	TGTGCCAGCAGGGGACAGGGGATAAATGAGCAGTTCTTC	CASRGQGINEQFF
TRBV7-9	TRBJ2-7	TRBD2	TGTGCCAGCAGCTTAAGCGGGATGTCTTTGGGGGAGCAGTACTTC	CASSLSGMSLGEQYF
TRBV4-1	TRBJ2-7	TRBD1	TGCGCCAGCAGCCAAGCCCCTGGGACAGTGAGAGAGCAGTACTTC	CASSQAPGTVREQYF
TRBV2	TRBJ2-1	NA	TGTGCCAGCAGTGTTGGCAGGGAACCCTACAATGAGCAGTTCTTC	CASSVGREPYNEQFF
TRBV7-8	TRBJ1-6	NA	TGTGCCAGCAGCTTAGCGCCGGGGGTTTCACCCCTCCACTTT	CASSLAPGVSPLHF
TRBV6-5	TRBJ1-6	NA	TGTGCCAGCAGTTACGCGGCTTTCGGGGATTTAGGACCCCTCCACTTT	CASSYAAFGDLGPLHF
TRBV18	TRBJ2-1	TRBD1	TGTGCCAGCTCTCACAGAGGGAAAGGGGGACAGGGGCACAATGAGCAGTTCTTC	CASSHRGKGGQGHNEQFF
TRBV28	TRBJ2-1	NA	TGTGCCAGCAGTTTCCAGCGAAGGGGCGATGAGCAGTTCTTC	CASSFQRRGDEQFF
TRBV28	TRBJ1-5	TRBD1	TGTGCCAGCAGGTCGCAGGGGGCGCTTGGACAGCCCCAGCATTTT	CASRSQGALGQPQHF
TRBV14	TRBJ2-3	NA	TGTGCCAGCAGCCAAGTAAAAGATACGCAGTATTTT	CASSQVKDTQYF
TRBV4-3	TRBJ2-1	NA	TGCGCCAGCAGCCAAGAGTTAGTCAGGCCCTACAATGAGCAGTTCTTC	CASSQELVRPYNEQFF
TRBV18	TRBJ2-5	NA	TGTGCCAGCTCACCACCCCGACAGGCGCTCCAAGAGACCCAGTACTTC	CASSPPRQALQETQYF
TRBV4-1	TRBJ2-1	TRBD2	TGCGCCAGCAGCCAAGAAGGGACTAGCGGCTACAATGAGCAGTTCTTC	CASSQEGTSGYNEQFF
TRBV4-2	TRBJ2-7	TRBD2	TGTGCCAGCAGCCAATTGGCGGGGGCCTACGAGCAGTACTTC	CASSQLAGAYEQYF
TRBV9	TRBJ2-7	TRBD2	TGTGCCAGCAGCGACGGACTAGTTTCCTACGAGCAGTACTTC	CASSDGLVSYEQYF
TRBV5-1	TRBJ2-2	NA	TGCGCCAGCAGCCCGGACTCACCGATGAACACCGGGGAGCTGTTTTTT	CASSPDSPMNTGELFF
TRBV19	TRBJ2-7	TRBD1	TGTGCCAGTAGTGATTCCGGGACAGGGGTCTACGAGCAGTACTTC	CASSDSGTGVYEQYF
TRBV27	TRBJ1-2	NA	TGTGCCAGCAGTTTGACAGCCTCTAACTATGGCTACACCTTC	CASSLTASNYGYTF
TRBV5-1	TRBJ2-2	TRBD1	TGCGCCAGCAGCTTGGACAGGGGTTTGACCGGGGAGCTGTTTTTT	CASSLDRGLTGELFF
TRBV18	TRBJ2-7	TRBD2	TGTGCCAGCTCACCTAAGGTGCTAGCGGGCTACGAGCAGTACTTC	CASSPKVLAGYEQYF
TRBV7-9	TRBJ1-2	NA	TGTGCCAGCAGCTTTGAAAGACAGCTCTATGGCTACACCTTC	CASSFERQLYGYTF
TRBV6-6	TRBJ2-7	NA	TGTGCCAGCTCACCTTCTAGATACGAGCAGTACTTC	CASSPSRYEQYF
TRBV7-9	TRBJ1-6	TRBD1	TGTGCCAGCAGCCGGACAGGGGGCTCACCCCTCCACTTT	CASSRTGGSPLHF
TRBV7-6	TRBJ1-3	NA	TGTGCCAGCAGCCCCACCGCCGGGGGGCAAGGAAACACCATATATTTT	CASSPTAGGQGNTIYF
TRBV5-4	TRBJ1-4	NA	TGTGCCAGCAGCTCTGCGGGCGCAACTAATGAAAAACTGTTTTTT	CASSSAGATNEKLFF
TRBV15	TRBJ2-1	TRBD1	TGTGCCACCAGCGACAGACAGGGGAGAAATGAGCAGTTCTTC	CATSDRQGRNEQFF
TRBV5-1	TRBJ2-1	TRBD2	TGCGCCAGCAGCTTGGGGCTAGCGGGGGGATCGTGGCAGTTCTTC	CASSLGLAGGSWQFF
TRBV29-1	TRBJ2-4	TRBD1	TGCAGCGTTGATGGGACAGGGGGCGATTTATATGGCAAAAACATTCAGTACTTC	CSVDGTGGDLYGKNIQYF
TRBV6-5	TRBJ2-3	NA	TGTGCCAGCAGCCTCGAGATGGGGGCGGCGACGCAGTATTTT	CASSLEMGAATQYF
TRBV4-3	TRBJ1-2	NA	TGCGCCAGCAGCAAAGGGGACATCTTCAAATCGGACTATGGCTACACCTTC	CASSKGDIFKSDYGYTF
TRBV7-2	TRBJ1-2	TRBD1	TGTGCCAGCAGCTTAGGCCCACCCGGGACAGGGAACTATGGCTACACCTTC	CASSLGPPGTGNYGYTF
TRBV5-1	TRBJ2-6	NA	TGCGCCAGCAGCTTACAAAGCTCTGGGGCCAACGTCCTGACTTTC	CASSLQSSGANVLTF